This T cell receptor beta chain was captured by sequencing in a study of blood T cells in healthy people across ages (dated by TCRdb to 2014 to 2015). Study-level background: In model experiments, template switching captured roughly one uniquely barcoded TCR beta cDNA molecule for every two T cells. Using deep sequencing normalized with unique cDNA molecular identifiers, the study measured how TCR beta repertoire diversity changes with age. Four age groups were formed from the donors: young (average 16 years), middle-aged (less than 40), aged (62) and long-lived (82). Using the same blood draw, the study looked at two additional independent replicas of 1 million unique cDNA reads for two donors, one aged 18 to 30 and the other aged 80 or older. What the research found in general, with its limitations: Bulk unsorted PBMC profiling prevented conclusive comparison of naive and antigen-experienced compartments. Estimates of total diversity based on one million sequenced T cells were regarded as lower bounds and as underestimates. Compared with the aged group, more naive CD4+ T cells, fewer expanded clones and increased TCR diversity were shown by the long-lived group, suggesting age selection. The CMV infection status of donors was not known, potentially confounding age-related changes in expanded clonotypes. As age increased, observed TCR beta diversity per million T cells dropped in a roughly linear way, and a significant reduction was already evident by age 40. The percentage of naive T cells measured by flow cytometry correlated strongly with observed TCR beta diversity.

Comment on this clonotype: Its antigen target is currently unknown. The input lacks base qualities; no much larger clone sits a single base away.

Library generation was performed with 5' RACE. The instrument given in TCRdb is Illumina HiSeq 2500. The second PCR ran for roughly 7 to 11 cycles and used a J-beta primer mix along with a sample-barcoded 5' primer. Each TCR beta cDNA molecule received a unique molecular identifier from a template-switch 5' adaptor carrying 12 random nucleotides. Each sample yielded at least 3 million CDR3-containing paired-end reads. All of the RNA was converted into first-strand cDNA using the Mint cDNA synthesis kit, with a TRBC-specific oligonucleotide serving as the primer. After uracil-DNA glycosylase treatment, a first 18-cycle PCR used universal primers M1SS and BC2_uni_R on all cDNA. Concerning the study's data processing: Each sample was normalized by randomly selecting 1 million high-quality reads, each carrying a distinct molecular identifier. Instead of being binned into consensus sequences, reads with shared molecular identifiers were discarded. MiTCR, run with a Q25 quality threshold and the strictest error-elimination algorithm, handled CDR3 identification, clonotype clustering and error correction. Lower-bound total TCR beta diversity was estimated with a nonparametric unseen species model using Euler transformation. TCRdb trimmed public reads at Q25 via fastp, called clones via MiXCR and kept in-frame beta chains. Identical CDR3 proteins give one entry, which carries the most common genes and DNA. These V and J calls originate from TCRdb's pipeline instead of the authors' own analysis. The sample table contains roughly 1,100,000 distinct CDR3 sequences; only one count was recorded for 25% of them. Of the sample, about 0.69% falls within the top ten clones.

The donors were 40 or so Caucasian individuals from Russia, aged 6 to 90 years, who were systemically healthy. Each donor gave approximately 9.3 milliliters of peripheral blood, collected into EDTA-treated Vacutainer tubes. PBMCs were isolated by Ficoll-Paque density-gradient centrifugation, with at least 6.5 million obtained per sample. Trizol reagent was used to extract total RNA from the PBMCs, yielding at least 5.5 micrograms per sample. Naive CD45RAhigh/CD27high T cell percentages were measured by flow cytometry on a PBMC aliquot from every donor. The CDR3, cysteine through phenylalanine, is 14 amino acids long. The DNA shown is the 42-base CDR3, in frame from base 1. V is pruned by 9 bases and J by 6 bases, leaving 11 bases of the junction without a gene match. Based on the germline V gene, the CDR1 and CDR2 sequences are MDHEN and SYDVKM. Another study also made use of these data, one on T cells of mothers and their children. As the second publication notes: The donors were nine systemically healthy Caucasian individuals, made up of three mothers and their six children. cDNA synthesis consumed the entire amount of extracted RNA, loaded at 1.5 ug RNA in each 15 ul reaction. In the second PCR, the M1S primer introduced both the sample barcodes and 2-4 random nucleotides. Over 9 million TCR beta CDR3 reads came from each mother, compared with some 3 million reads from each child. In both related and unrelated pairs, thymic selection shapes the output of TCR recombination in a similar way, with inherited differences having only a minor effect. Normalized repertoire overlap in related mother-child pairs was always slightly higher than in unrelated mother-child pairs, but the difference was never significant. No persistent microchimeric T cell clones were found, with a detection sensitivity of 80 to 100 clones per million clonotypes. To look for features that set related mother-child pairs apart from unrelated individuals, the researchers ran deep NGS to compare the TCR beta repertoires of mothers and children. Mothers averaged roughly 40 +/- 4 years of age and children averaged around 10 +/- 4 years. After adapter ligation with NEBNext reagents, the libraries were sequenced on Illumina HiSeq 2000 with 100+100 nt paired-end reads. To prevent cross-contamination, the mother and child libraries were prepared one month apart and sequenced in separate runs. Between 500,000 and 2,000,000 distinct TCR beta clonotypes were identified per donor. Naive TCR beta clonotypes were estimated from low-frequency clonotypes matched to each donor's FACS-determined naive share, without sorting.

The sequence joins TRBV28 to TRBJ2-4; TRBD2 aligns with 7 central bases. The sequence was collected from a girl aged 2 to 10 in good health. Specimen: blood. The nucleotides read TGTGCCAGTACTGGGGGAGGGCCCCCAAACATTCAGTACTTC. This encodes CASTGGGPPNIQYF.